This T cell receptor (beta chain) came from a study of cytomegalovirus exposure and HLA in healthy donors. Study background: An early release of data contained 70 million to 95 million unique TCRs, which came from HLA-typed donors.

Turning to this clone: Its cognate antigen is unknown.

Trimming pared 0 bases from V and 4 bases from J, leaving 12 bases between. Per the germline V gene, CDR1 is LGHNA and CDR2 is YSLEER. The CDR3 runs to 15 residues. Overall study results and limits: The listing of 150 to 200 TCR beta chains classed them as cytomegalovirus-associated.

Researchers ran the PCR with 60 Vbeta and 13 Jbeta primers. Repertoires were generated with immunoSEQ multiplex PCR, while TCRdb's copy carries only in-frame clones and drops some. The sample holds 150,000 to 170,000 clones, 70% to 80% seen once. The sample was PBMCs. This TCR came from a man aged 30-40 years in good health and CMV-seronegative. V gene TRBV4-3 combines with J gene TRBJ1-2; maybe TRBD1 (5 bases). The CDR3 reads CASSQDGEGIYGYTF. CDR3 DNA: TGCGCCAGCAGCCAAGATGGGGAGGGGATCTATGGCTACACCTTC.